Below are 28 T cell receptor beta chains sequenced from a single sample in a study of cytomegalovirus exposure and HLA in healthy donors. Amplification used 60 Vbeta primers and 13 Jbeta primers. TCRdb's copy holds only in-frame clones and misses some; the assay was immunoSEQ multiplex PCR. In the table there are roughly 180,000 clones, roughly 75% of which are singletons. The sample was PBMCs. These receptor sequences come from a woman aged 25 to 39 in good health and CMV-seronegative.

V is TRBV2 and J is TRBJ2-2; 8 nucleotides line up with TRBD1. Germline values: CDR1 SNHLY, CDR2 FYNNEI. V lost 3 bases to trimming and J lost 0 bases; unmatched junction nucleotides: 18. This CDR3 comprises 21 residues. CDR3 DNA: TGTGCCAGCAGTGACGTACTGGAGAACGCCGGGACAGGTCCGAACACCGGGGAGCTGTTTTTT. Amino acid sequence: CASSDVLENAGTGPNTGELFF.

This clone was recorded a few times. The gene calls are TRBV5-1 and TRBJ1-2; tentatively, D is TRBD1 (5 bases). Trimming pared 3 bases from V and 0 bases from J, leaving 12 bases between. CDR3 size: 15 residues. CDR1 is SGHRS, CDR2 YFSETQ, per germline. The CDR3 coding sequence is TGCGCCAGCAGCTCGGGACTGATAGCTAACTATGGCTACACCTTC. Protein: CASSSGLIANYGYTF.

This chain uses TRBV16 with TRBJ2-7; TRBD1 aligns across 7 bases. CDR3 length: 16 amino acids. The V gene's germline CDR1 is KGHSY and CDR2 FQNENV. Trimming at V came to 2 bases and at J to 2 bases, leaving 9 bases not matched to a gene. This CDR3 reads CASSQTRTGSPYEQYF. The CDR3 DNA reads as TGTGCCAGCAGCCAAACCCGGACAGGCTCACCCTACGAGCAGTACTTC.

This chain connects TRBV4-2 to TRBJ1-3, with 8 bases fitting TRBD1. The CDR3 is 17 residues long. Germline V gene lookup returns CDR1 LGHNA and CDR2 YNFKEQ. V lost 0 bases and J lost 4; bases outside the gene matches: 8. DNA of the CDR3: TGTGCCAGCAGCCAAGAGGGGGAGGGACAGGAGGGAAACACCATATATTTT. It codes for CASSQEGEGQEGNTIYF.

The chain uses TRBV5-1 and TRBJ1-1, with 8 positions matching TRBD1. Germline V gene sequence: CDR1 SGHRS, CDR2 YFSETQ. This CDR3 has 15 residues. V dropped 0 bases and J dropped 6; count of bases not matched to a gene: 7. In DNA form, the CDR3 reads TGCGCCAGCAGCTTGGGACCAGGGGGCTTGTCTGAAGCTTTCTTT. It encodes CASSLGPGGLSEAFF.

A few counts support this clone. This sequence joins TRBV7-9 and TRBJ1-3; D remains unclear. The ends were cut back, 0 bases at V and 0 bases at J, with 6 bases in the middle. There are 15 residues in the CDR3. Germline-derived CDR1 and CDR2 are SEHNR and FQNEAQ (reference sequence). The CDR3 nucleotides are TGTGCCAGCAGCTTAGCGGGCAGCTCTGGAAACACCATATATTTT. This encodes CASSLAGSSGNTIYF.

The table lists this clone with a few counts. The rearrangement links TRBV19 to TRBJ2-1, with D uncertain. Deletions cut 5 bases from V and 8 bases from J, with 10 bases between. The CDR3 is made up of 12 amino acids. Germline V gene data show CDR1 as LNHDA and CDR2 as SQIVND (reference sequence). The CDR3 is CASSPRVDEQFF. The CDR3 DNA follows: TGTGCCAGTAGTCCCCGGGTGGATGAGCAGTTCTTC.

Points on this clone: A read error may produce the germline difference seen at one junction end. This chain links TRBV29-1 with TRBJ1-4; tentative D call: TRBD1 (5 bases). Germline V CDR1 and CDR2: SQVTM, ANQGSEA. This CDR3 is 15 amino acids long. DNA for the CDR3: TGCAGCGTGACGGAACGGGGGATCCTTCGGGAGCGTGTCCTTTTT. This gives the protein CSVTERGILRERVLF.

This clone is a singleton in its sample. V gene TRBV5-1 combines with J gene TRBJ1-5; D possibly corresponds to TRBD1 (6 bases). From germline, CDR1 is SGHRS and CDR2 YFSETQ. The CDR3 runs to 15 residues. Trimming left V 1 base short and J 0 bases short, with 8 bases between. The CDR3: CASSLSGVSNQPQHF. The CDR3 DNA follows: TGCGCCAGCAGCTTGTCAGGGGTTAGCAATCAGCCCCAGCATTTT.

This sequence joins TRBV15 and TRBJ2-7, with D possibly being TRBD1 (6 bases). This CDR3 comprises 12 residues. V was pared by 7 bases and J by 6 bases, with 13 bases between. Looked up from germline, CDR1 is LNHNV and CDR2 is YYDKDF (reference sequence). CDR3 nucleotide sequence: TGTGCCACCATTCGGGACACGGGCGAGCAGTACTTC. This sequence encodes CATIRDTGEQYF.

V gene TRBV2 combines with J gene TRBJ2-7; 11 bases are a match to TRBD2. There are 15 residues in the CDR3. Germline-derived CDR1 and CDR2 are SNHLY and FYNNEI. After removal of 4 bases from V and 1 base from J, the junction contained 3 bases not matched to a gene. CDR3 DNA sequence: TGTGCCAGCAGTGGGGGACTAGCGGATTCCTACGAGCAGTACTTC. This encodes CASSGGLADSYEQYF. The whole variable domain, filled in from reference TRBV2 and TRBJ2-7, reads EPEVTQTPSHQVTQMGQEVILRCVPISNHLYFYWYRQILGQKVEFLVSFYNNEISEKSEIFDDQFSVERPDGSNFTLKIRSTKLEDSAMYFCASSGGLADSYEQYFGPGTRLTVT.

This chain uses TRBV30 with TRBJ2-1, with 10 positions matching TRBD2. Unmatched junction bases numbered 7, after V lost 3 bases and J lost 8 bases. This CDR3 is 14 amino acids long. The germline gives CDR1 GTSNPN, CDR2 SVGIG (reference sequence). The CDR3 here is CAWRKSGGVYEQFF. CDR3 bases: TGTGCCTGGAGGAAAAGCGGGGGGGTTTATGAGCAGTTCTTC.

The chain employs TRBV19 and TRBJ1-1, with 7 bases fitting TRBD1. The germline gives CDR1 LNHDA, CDR2 SQIVND (reference sequence). The CDR3 totals 16 residues. J lost 3 bases, V lost 5 bases, and 12 bases had no gene match. Written as DNA, the CDR3 is TGTGCCAGTAGTGATGACAGGGTGAATAGGGACACTGAAGCTTTCTTT. Translation: CASSDDRVNRDTEAFF.

This chain uses TRBV6-5 with TRBJ1-2; a possible D gene is TRBD1 (6 bases). Trimming took 5 bases from V and 8 from J, leaving 18 bases between them. This CDR3 is 14 amino acids long. Germline CDR1 MNHEY, CDR2 SVGAGI. The CDR3 sequence: CASSDPGRGEGYTF. CDR3 DNA sequence: TGTGCCAGCAGTGACCCGGGGAGGGGGGAGGGCTACACCTTC.

The chain carries TRBV7-9 and TRBJ1-3; no clear D gene. The CDR3 has 15 amino acids. Germline-derived CDR1 and CDR2 are SEHNR and FQNEAQ (reference sequence). V was clipped by 2 bases and J by 4 bases, with 12 bases between them. The CDR3 here is CASSLFPGAGNTIYF. CDR3 nucleotides: TGTGCCAGCAGCTTATTCCCGGGTGCCGGAAACACCATATATTTT.

CDR3 bases: TGCGCCAGCAGTCCTTTATCCACAGATACGCAGTATTTT. It yields the protein CASSPLSTDTQYF. The chain links TRBV5-1 to TRBJ2-3; D is undetermined. This CDR3 spans 13 amino acids. Germline lookup yields CDR1 SGHRS and CDR2 YFSETQ. V was cut by 5 bases and J by 2 bases, with 9 bases left in between.

The V and J genes are TRBV7-2 and TRBJ2-5; tentative D call: TRBD2 (6 bases). Germline V CDR1 and CDR2: SGHTA, FQGNSA. V gave up 1 base and J gave up 9 bases, with 9 bases separating them. This CDR3 spans 12 amino acids. In nucleotides, the CDR3 is TGTGCCAGCAGCTTAGTCCGCGGGGCCCAGTACTTC. It specifies CASSLVRGAQYF. Supplemented by reference TRBV7-2 and TRBJ2-5, the full variable domain reads GAGVSQSPSNKVTEKGKDVELRCDPISGHTALYWYRQSLGQGLEFLIYFQGNSAPDKSGLPSDRFSAERTGGSVSTLTIQRTQQEDSAVYLCASSLVRGAQYFGPGTRLLVL.

This clone was detected a few times. The V and J genes are TRBV2 and TRBJ2-7, with 8 bases that match TRBD1. Germline CDR1 and CDR2: SNHLY and FYNNEI. The CDR3 runs to 14 residues. Trimming at V came to 6 bases and at J to 2 bases, leaving 6 bases not matched to a gene. CDR3 in amino acids: CASRVGQGPYEQYF. CDR3 coding DNA: TGTGCCAGCAGAGTTGGACAGGGCCCCTACGAGCAGTACTTC.

A few counts support this clone. DNA for the CDR3: TGTGCCAGCAGCCTACCCGGACTAGCAGGAGAGACCCAGTACTTC. Translating it yields CASSLPGLAGETQYF. The chain joins TRBV5-4 to TRBJ2-5, with TRBD2 identical over 8 bases. CDR3 length: 15 amino acids. Unmatched junction bases numbered 9, after V lost 4 bases and J lost 4 bases. The germline CDR1 and CDR2 sequences are SGHNT and YYREEE (reference sequence).

The V call is TRBV10-1, the J call TRBJ1-1; tentatively, D is TRBD1 (6 bases). CDR3 length: 15 residues. V dropped 1 base and J dropped 0 bases, with 9 bases sitting between them. The germline gives CDR1 WNHNN, CDR2 SYGVQD (reference sequence). DNA of the CDR3: TGCGCCAGCAGTGAGTTATGGGACATGAACACTGAAGCTTTCTTT. This translates into CASSELWDMNTEAFF.

The rearrangement links TRBV9 to TRBJ2-7; 11 nucleotides match TRBD1. The germline gives CDR1 SGDLS, CDR2 YYNGEE. The junction had 8 bases not matched to a gene; V was cut back by 2 bases and J by 7 bases. The CDR3 spans 15 residues. CDR3 amino acids: CASSVGGQGGREQYF. The CDR3 DNA reads TGTGCCAGCAGCGTGGGGGGACAGGGGGGGAGGGAGCAGTACTTC. Full variable domain (rest looked up from reference TRBV9 and TRBJ2-7): DSGVTQTPKHLITATGQRVTLRCSPRSGDLSVYWYQQSLDQGLQFLIQYYNGEERAKGNILERFSAQQFPDLHSELNLSSLELGDSALYFCASSVGGQGGREQYFGPGTRLTVT.

This clone has more than one count but fewer than ten. The chain uses TRBV18 and TRBJ2-5, with 10 bases that match TRBD2. Looked up from germline, CDR1 is KGHSH and CDR2 is LQKENI. V shed 2 bases and J 5 bases; nucleotides not matched to a gene: 5. The CDR3 consists of 15 residues. CDR3 nucleotide sequence: TGTGCCAGCTCACCAGCTAGCGGGGGCGGCGAGACCCAGTACTTC. This gives the protein CASSPASGGGETQYF.

The gene calls are TRBV27 and TRBJ2-7, with D possibly being TRBD2 (5 bases). This CDR3 comprises 14 residues. Trimming removed 6 bases from V and 0 bases from J, with 12 bases in between. CDR1 is MNHEY, CDR2 SMNVEV, per germline (reference sequence). As DNA, the CDR3 is TGTGCCAGCAGGTGGAGGATTAGCTCCTACGAGCAGTACTTC. Its translation: CASRWRISSYEQYF.

Points on this clone: One end of the junction does not line up with germline, which may come from a read error. The V and J genes are TRBV7-7 and TRBJ2-5, with 7 bases identical to TRBD2. This CDR3 has 14 residues. CDR1 is SSHAT and CDR2 is FNYEAQ in the germline V gene (reference sequence). CDR3 loop: CASSPSLAVETQYF. Written as DNA, the CDR3 is TGTGCTAGCAGCCCGAGCCTAGCGGTGGAGACCCAGTACTTC.

V and J are TRBV19 and TRBJ1-5; D is possibly TRBD1 (6 bases). Germline V gene sequence: CDR1 LNHDA, CDR2 SQIVND (reference sequence). V lost 5 bases to trimming and J lost 5 bases, with 16 bases between them. The CDR3 contains 15 residues. CDR3: CASSAQQGLDQPQHF. The DNA of the CDR3 is TGTGCCAGTAGTGCCCAACAGGGTTTGGATCAGCCCCAGCATTTT.

This sequence joins TRBV29-1 and TRBJ1-1; 7 bases align to TRBD1. The germline CDR1 and CDR2 sequences are SQVTM and ANQGSEA. There are 13 residues in the CDR3. The trim removed 6 bases at V and 4 bases at J, leaving 8 bases unmatched. CDR3 residues: CSVKQGEFTEAFF. CDR3 nucleotide sequence: TGCAGCGTAAAGCAGGGGGAGTTCACTGAAGCTTTCTTT.

The chain couples TRBV4-3 to TRBJ2-2; 7 bases are shared with TRBD2. The CDR3 sequence is 16 residues long. The trim removed 0 bases at V and 1 base at J, leaving 2 bases unmatched. Germline V gene data show CDR1 as LGHNA and CDR2 as YSLEER. This CDR3 reads CASSQDGGGNTGELFF. Here the CDR3 DNA reads TGCGCCAGCAGCCAAGATGGGGGGGGGAACACCGGGGAGCTGTTTTTT.

This clone showed up just a few times. This chain links TRBV28 with TRBJ2-1, with D hard to call. This CDR3 is built from 11 residues. The V end was cut by 8 bases, the J end by 5 bases, with 7 bases between. Germline lookup yields CDR1 MDHEN and CDR2 SYDVKM. The CDR3 coding sequence is TGTGCCAGCCTGCGAAACAATGAGCAGTTCTTC. Residues: CASLRNNEQFF.